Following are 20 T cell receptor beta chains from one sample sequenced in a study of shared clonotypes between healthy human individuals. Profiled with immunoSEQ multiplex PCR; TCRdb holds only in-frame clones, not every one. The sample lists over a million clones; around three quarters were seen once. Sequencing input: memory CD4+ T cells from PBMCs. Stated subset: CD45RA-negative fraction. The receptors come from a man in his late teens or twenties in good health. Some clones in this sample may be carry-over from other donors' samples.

The CDR3 here is CASSQESQGRVTGELFF. The DNA for the CDR3 is TGCGCCAGCAGCCAAGAATCGCAGGGACGGGTCACCGGGGAGCTGTTTTTT. The gene calls are TRBV4-1 and TRBJ2-2; D may match TRBD1 or TRBD2 (5 bases each). The ends were cut back, 0 bases at V and 4 bases at J, with 15 bases in the middle. This CDR3 contains 17 residues. CDR1 and CDR2 from the germline V gene are MGHRA and YSYEKL.

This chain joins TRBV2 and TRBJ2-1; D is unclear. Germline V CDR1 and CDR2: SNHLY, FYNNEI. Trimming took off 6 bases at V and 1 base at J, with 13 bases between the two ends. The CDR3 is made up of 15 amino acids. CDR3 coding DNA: TGTGCCAGCAGCCTCTTTCGATCATCCTACAATGAGCAGTTCTTC. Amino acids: CASSLFRSSYNEQFF.

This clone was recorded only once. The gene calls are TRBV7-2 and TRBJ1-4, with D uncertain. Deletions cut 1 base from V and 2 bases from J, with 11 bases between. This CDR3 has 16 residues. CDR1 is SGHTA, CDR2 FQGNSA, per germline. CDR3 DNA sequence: TGTGCCAGCAGCTTAGGAGCGGGCGCTACTAATGAAAAACTGTTTTTT. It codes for CASSLGAGATNEKLFF.

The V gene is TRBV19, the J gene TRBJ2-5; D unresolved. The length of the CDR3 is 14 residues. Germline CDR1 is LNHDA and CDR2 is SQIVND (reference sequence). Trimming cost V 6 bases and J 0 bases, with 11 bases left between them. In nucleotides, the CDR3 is TGTGCCAGTAGCATCGACTTGTACCAAGAGACCCAGTACTTC. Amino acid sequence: CASSIDLYQETQYF.

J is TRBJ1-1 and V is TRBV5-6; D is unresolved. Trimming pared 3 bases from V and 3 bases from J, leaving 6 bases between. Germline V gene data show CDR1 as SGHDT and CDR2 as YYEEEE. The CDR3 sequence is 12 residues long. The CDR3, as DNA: TGTGCCAGCAGCTCCGTGGACACTGAAGCTTTCTTT. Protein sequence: CASSSVDTEAFF.

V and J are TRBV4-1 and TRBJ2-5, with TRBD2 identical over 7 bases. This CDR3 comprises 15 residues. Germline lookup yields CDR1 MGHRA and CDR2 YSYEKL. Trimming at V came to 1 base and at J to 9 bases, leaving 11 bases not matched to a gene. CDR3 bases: TGCGCCAGCAGCCAAGGGGAGGGCGGCGGAGCGGCCCAGTACTTC. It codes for CASSQGEGGGAAQYF.

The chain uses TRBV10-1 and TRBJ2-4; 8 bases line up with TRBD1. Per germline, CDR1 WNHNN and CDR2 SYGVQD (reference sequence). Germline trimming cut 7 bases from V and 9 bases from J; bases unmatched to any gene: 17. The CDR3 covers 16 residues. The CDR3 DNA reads TGCGCCAGCACCTCCCCGCCGGGACAGGAGACACCCATTCAGTACTTC. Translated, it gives CASTSPPGQETPIQYF.

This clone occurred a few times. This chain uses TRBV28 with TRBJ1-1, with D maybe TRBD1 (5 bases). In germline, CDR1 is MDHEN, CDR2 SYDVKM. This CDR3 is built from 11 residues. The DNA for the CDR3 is TGTGTCACACAGGTGAACACTGAAGCTTTCTTT. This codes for CVTQVNTEAFF.

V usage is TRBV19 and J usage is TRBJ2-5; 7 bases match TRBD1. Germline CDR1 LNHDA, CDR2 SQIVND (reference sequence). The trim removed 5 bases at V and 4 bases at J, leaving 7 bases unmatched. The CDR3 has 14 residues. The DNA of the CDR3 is TGTGCCAGTAGTTCCGACAGGGCGGGAGAGACCCAGTACTTC. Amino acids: CASSSDRAGETQYF.

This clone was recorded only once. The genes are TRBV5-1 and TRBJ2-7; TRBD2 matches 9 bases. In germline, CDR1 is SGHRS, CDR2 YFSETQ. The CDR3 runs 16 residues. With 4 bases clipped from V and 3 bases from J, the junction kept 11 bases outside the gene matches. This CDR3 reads CASSTGTSWANYEQYF. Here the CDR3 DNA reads TGCGCCAGCAGCACCGGGACTAGCTGGGCAAACTACGAGCAGTACTTC.

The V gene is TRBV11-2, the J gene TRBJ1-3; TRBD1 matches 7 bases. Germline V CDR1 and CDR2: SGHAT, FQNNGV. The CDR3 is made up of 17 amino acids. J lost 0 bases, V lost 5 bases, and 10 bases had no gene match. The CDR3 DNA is TGTGCCAGCAGCCCGTTAATACAGGGGAGCTCTGGAAACACCATATATTTT. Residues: CASSPLIQGSSGNTIYF.

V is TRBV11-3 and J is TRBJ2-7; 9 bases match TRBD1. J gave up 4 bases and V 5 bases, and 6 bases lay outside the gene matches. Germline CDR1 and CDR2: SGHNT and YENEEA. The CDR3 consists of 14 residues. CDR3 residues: CASSPGQGNYEQYF. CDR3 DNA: TGTGCCAGCAGCCCCGGACAGGGGAATTACGAGCAGTACTTC.

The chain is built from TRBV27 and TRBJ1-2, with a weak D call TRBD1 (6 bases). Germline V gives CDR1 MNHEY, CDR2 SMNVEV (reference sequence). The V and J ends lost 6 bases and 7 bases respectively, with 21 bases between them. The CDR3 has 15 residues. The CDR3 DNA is TGTGCCAGCAGGGCCCTCGGGGGGGCGGGAGGTGGCTACACCTTC. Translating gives CASRALGGAGGGYTF.

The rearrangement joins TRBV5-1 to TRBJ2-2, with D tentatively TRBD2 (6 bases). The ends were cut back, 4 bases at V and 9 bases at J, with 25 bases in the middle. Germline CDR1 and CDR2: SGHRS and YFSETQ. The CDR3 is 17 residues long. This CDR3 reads CASSPLAGSPAVWELFF. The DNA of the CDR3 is TGCGCCAGCAGCCCCTTAGCCGGGAGCCCAGCCGTCTGGGAGCTGTTTTTT.

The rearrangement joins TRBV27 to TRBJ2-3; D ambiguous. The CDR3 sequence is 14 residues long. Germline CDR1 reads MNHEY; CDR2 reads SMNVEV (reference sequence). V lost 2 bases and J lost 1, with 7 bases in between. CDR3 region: CASSLVKGTDTQYF. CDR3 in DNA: TGTGCCAGCAGTTTAGTGAAGGGCACAGATACGCAGTATTTT.

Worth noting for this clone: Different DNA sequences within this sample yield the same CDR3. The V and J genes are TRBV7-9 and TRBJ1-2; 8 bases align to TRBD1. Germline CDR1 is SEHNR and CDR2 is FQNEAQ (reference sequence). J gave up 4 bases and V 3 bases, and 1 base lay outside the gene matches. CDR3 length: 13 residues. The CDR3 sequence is CASSLDRVYGYTF. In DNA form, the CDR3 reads TGTGCCAGCAGCTTGGACAGGGTCTATGGCTACACCTTC.

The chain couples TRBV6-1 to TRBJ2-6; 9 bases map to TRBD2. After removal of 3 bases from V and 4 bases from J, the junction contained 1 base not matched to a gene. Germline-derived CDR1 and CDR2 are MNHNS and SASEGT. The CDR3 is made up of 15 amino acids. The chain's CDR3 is CASSDSGRGANVLTF. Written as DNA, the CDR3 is TGTGCCAGCAGTGATAGCGGGAGAGGGGCCAACGTCCTGACTTTC.

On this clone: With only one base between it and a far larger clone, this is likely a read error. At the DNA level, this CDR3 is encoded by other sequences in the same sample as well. The DNA of the CDR3 is TGTGCCAGCACCCCAGGGGGAACTTCCTACGAGCAGTACTTC. Protein: CASTPGGTSYEQYF. This sequence joins TRBV27 and TRBJ2-7, with 7 positions matching TRBD1. The length of the CDR3 is 14 residues. The V segment lost 7 bases and the J segment 1 base; nucleotides outside the gene matches: 7. Germline V gene lookup returns CDR1 MNHEY and CDR2 SMNVEV (reference sequence).

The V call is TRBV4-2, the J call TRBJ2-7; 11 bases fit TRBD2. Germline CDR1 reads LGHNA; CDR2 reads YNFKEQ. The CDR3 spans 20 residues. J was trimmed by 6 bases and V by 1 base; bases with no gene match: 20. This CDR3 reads CASSQAPGVAGGNLYVEQYF. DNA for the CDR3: TGTGCCAGCAGCCAAGCCCCTGGGGTAGCGGGAGGGAACCTCTACGTCGAGCAGTACTTC.

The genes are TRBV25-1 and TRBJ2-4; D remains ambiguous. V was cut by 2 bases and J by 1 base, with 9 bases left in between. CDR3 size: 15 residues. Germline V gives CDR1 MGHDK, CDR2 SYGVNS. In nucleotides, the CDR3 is TGTGCCAGCAGTGAAGGGGTCTTGGCCAAAAACATTCAGTACTTC. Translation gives CASSEGVLAKNIQYF.